The 19 T cell receptor beta chains below were found in one sample sequenced in a study of shared clonotypes between healthy human individuals. Clones were read by immunoSEQ multiplex PCR, and TCRdb kept only the in-frame ones, dropping some. Of about 480,000 clones detected, 60% to 85% appear once; the ten largest clones hold around 13%. Input material: PBMCs. These receptors were obtained from a woman aged 40 to 50 in good health. Some clones in this sample may be carry-over from other donors' samples.

The CDR3 DNA is TGTGCCTGGAACCTCGAGAGATCCTACGAGCAGTACTTC. It specifies CAWNLERSYEQYF. The J gene is TRBJ2-7, the V gene TRBV30, with no clear D. The V gene's germline CDR1 is GTSNPN and CDR2 SVGIG (reference sequence). With 4 bases removed from V and 1 base from J, the gap between germline ends came to 11 bases. CDR3 length equals 13 residues.

This chain joins TRBV9 and TRBJ1-3; D gene uncertain. Germline V gives CDR1 SGDLS, CDR2 YYNGEE. V lost 0 bases and J 2 bases, leaving 12 bases between the germline ends. CDR3 length: 16 residues. The CDR3 sequence is CASSVGGGNPGNTIYF. CDR3 bases: TGTGCCAGCAGCGTAGGAGGTGGGAACCCTGGAAACACCATATATTTT.

CDR3 coding DNA: TGTGCCAGCAGCGTAGTAGGGACGGGACAGGCCTACAATGAGCAGTTCTTC. It specifies CASSVVGTGQAYNEQFF. The chain couples TRBV9 to TRBJ2-1, with TRBD1 matching 8 bases. The CDR3 runs 17 residues. Germline V lookup: CDR1 SGDLS, CDR2 YYNGEE. The V gene end was trimmed by 0 bases and the J gene end by 2 bases; junction bases not matched to a gene: 7.

The V gene is TRBV10-1, the J gene TRBJ2-3; TRBD1 aligns across 7 bases. The CDR3 extends over 16 amino acids. V was clipped by 1 base and J by 2 bases; unmatched bases: 6. Germline lookup yields CDR1 WNHNN and CDR2 SYGVQD (reference sequence). The CDR3 protein is CASSEYPGQATDTQYF. DNA for the CDR3: TGCGCCAGCAGTGAGTATCCCGGACAGGCCACAGATACGCAGTATTTT.

This clone was recorded only once. The V and J genes are TRBV5-1 and TRBJ2-1; no reliable D call. V was pared by 7 bases and J by 2 bases, with 13 bases between. The V gene's germline CDR1 is SGHRS and CDR2 YFSETQ. The CDR3 is made up of 14 amino acids. This CDR3 reads CASGRSGPYNEQFF. The CDR3 DNA sequence: TGCGCCAGCGGCCGGAGTGGCCCCTACAATGAGCAGTTCTTC.

The chain links TRBV7-2 to TRBJ2-7; D remains unclear. The V gene lost 4 bases and the J gene lost 0 bases, with 4 bases spanning the gap. There are 12 residues in the CDR3. The germline gives CDR1 SGHTA, CDR2 FQGNSA. CDR3 DNA sequence: TGTGCCAGCAGCTCTAGCTCCTACGAGCAGTACTTC. Amino acid sequence: CASSSSSYEQYF. Variable domain in full (rest from reference TRBV7-2 and TRBJ2-7): GAGVSQSPSNKVTEKGKDVELRCDPISGHTALYWYRQSLGQGLEFLIYFQGNSAPDKSGLPSDRFSAERTGGSVSTLTIQRTQQEDSAVYLCASSSSSYEQYFGPGTRLTVT.

V gene TRBV7-9 combines with J gene TRBJ1-4; 7 nucleotides agree with TRBD1. From germline, CDR1 is SEHNR and CDR2 FQNEAQ (reference sequence). The CDR3 spans 17 residues. Trimming at V came to 0 bases and at J to 3 bases, leaving 7 bases not matched to a gene. The DNA of the CDR3 is TGTGCCAGCAGCTTAGCCCCTAGGGACAGCGCTAATGAAAAACTGTTTTTT. This codes for CASSLAPRDSANEKLFF.

The chain uses TRBV7-3 and TRBJ2-6; D is unresolved. The germline V gene encodes CDR1 SGHTA and CDR2 FQGTGA. The CDR3 is made up of 19 amino acids. V lost 5 bases to trimming and J lost 0 bases, with 20 bases between them. Written as DNA, the CDR3 is TGTGCCAGCAGCCCCCAAGCAGGCCCCTTTTCCTCTGGGGCCAACGTCCTGACTTTC. Translation: CASSPQAGPFSSGANVLTF.

This chain connects TRBV27 to TRBJ1-5; 7 bases match TRBD1. With 6 bases clipped from V and 2 bases from J, the junction kept 10 bases outside the gene matches. Germline V gene sequence: CDR1 MNHEY, CDR2 SMNVEV (reference sequence). There are 16 residues in the CDR3. DNA for the CDR3: TGTGCCAGCAGGTCGACTGACAGGGAACGCAATCAGCCCCAGCATTTT. Its protein product is CASRSTDRERNQPQHF.

The gene calls are TRBV30 and TRBJ2-7; the match to TRBD1 covers 7 bases. J lost 0 bases, V lost 7 bases, and 6 bases had no gene match. The germline CDR1 and CDR2 sequences are GTSNPN and SVGIG (reference sequence). CDR3 length: 13 residues. The CDR3 DNA is TGTGCCTCGGACAGGCGAAACTCCTACGAGCAGTACTTC. This gives the protein CASDRRNSYEQYF.

The V gene is TRBV10-2, the J gene TRBJ2-1; 12 nucleotides align to TRBD2. In germline, CDR1 is WSHSY, CDR2 SAAADI. This CDR3 is 13 amino acids long. With 4 bases clipped from V and 8 bases from J, the junction kept 0 bases outside the gene matches. CDR3: CASSGLAGDEQFF. In DNA, the CDR3 is TGCGCCAGCAGTGGACTAGCGGGAGATGAGCAGTTCTTC.

This chain joins TRBV5-1 and TRBJ2-5; D perhaps matches TRBD2 (6 bases). Germline loops: CDR1 SGHRS, CDR2 YFSETQ. Trimming took 4 bases from V and 1 from J, leaving 11 bases between them. There are 14 residues in the CDR3. For the CDR3, the DNA is TGCGCCAGCAGCGGGCGGGGCCTCCAAGAGACCCAGTACTTC. As protein: CASSGRGLQETQYF. Together with reference TRBV5-1 and TRBJ2-5, the CDR3 gives the full variable domain: KAGVTQTPRYLIKTRGQQVTLSCSPISGHRSVSWYQQTPGQGLQFLFEYFSETQRNKGNFPGRFSGRQFSNSRSEMNVSTLELGDSALYLCASSGRGLQETQYFGPGTRLLVL.

The rearrangement uses TRBV4-3 and TRBJ1-6; 8 nucleotides agree with TRBD1. There are 14 residues in the CDR3. CDR1 and CDR2 from the germline V gene are LGHNA and YSLEER. V dropped 4 bases and J dropped 7; count of bases not matched to a gene: 3. The CDR3 reads CASSPTGENSPLHF. Written as DNA, the CDR3 is TGCGCCAGCAGCCCGACAGGGGAAAATTCACCCCTCCACTTT.

V gene TRBV11-2 combines with J gene TRBJ2-5; 12 nucleotides align to TRBD2. The CDR3 runs to 15 residues. The germline CDR1 and CDR2 sequences are SGHAT and FQNNGV. The V segment lost 1 base and the J segment 7 bases; nucleotides outside the gene matches: 4. The CDR3 region has the DNA TGTGCCAGCAGCTTAGGGACTAGCGGGGCGGGGACCCAGTACTTC. This translates into CASSLGTSGAGTQYF.

This chain links TRBV5-1 with TRBJ1-2; D gene uncertain. The CDR3 extends over 15 amino acids. CDR1 SGHRS and CDR2 YFSETQ come from the germline V gene. V lost 4 bases, J lost 8 bases, and 21 bases lay in between. In DNA, the CDR3 is TGCGCCAGCAGCCCCGCGGGTAGCCGTGGTGAAGGCTACACCTTC. It is translated as CASSPAGSRGEGYTF.

J is TRBJ2-1 and V is TRBV23-1, with 13 bases matching TRBD2. TRBV23-1 is assigned to the ORF class and has an uncertain function. The CDR3 is 16 residues long. J gave up 5 bases and V 6 bases, and 7 bases lay outside the gene matches. The CDR3, as DNA: TGCGCCAGCAGCTTTACCGGGACTAGCGGGGACAATGAGCAGTTCTTC. Encoded protein: CASSFTGTSGDNEQFF.

The rearrangement joins TRBV19 to TRBJ2-3; D is unresolved. The germline V gene encodes CDR1 LNHDA and CDR2 SQIVND (reference sequence). The CDR3 has 14 residues. V lost 2 bases and J 2 bases, leaving 8 bases between the germline ends. This CDR3 is CASSIREHTDTQYF. The CDR3 DNA reads as TGTGCCAGTAGTATACGCGAGCACACAGATACGCAGTATTTT.

This clone came up once. The junction differs from germline at one of its ends, possibly a read error. The chain carries TRBV10-3 and TRBJ2-7; 10 bases match TRBD2. Germline V gene sequence: CDR1 ENHRY, CDR2 SYGVKD. The CDR3 runs to 16 residues. The CDR3 nucleotides read TGTGCCAGCAGTTACACGGCTAGCGGGAGCTCCTACGAGCAGTACTTC. It specifies CASSYTASGSSYEQYF.

This rearrangement joins TRBV28 to TRBJ1-4, with TRBD1 matching over 8 bases. The CDR3 spans 14 residues. CDR1 is MDHEN and CDR2 is SYDVKM in the germline V gene. Germline trimming cut 6 bases from V and 2 bases from J; bases unmatched to any gene: 2. Written as DNA, the CDR3 is TGTGCCAGCAGCAACAGGGGGACTAATGAAAAACTGTTTTTT. Residues: CASSNRGTNEKLFF.